Below, 20 T cell receptor beta chains from the same sample are listed, as sequenced in a study of regulatory T cells in long-lasting Graves disease. The time point here: newly diagnosed GD, antithyroid drugs for less than 3 months. With RNA extracted from PBMCs as input, the TCR library was made. Combining iRepertoire HTBI primers with Arm-PCR of CDR3 regions, the authors built TCR beta libraries. A single record per CDR3 protein comes from TCRdb applying MiXCR to the multiplex PCR reads. The data contain about 540,000 distinct CDR3 sequences, 13% of them seen just once; the ten biggest clones take up 10%. The sample was also linked to a second study, of T cells in Graves' hyperthyroidism and ophthalmopathy.

Here the sequenced sample was peripheral blood mononuclear cells (PBMCs), taken at new diagnosis, from a patient treated with antithyroid drugs. The receptors were sampled from a man aged 25 to 40 with Graves disease.

This clonotype was recorded at least ten times. The rearrangement joins TRBV20-1 to TRBJ1-5; weak D call: TRBD1 (6 bases). The V gene lost 0 bases and the J gene lost 7 bases, with 10 bases spanning the gap. Germline V gene lookup returns CDR1 DFQATT and CDR2 SNEGSKA (reference sequence). CDR3 length equals 13 residues. The CDR3 protein is CSARDQGNQPQHF. CDR3 DNA: TGCAGTGCTAGAGATCAGGGGAACCAGCCCCAGCATTTT.

The chain carries TRBV12-3 or TRBV12-4 and TRBJ1-1, with D unresolved. V shed 4 bases and J shed 4 bases, with 7 bases lying between them. The CDR3 has 12 residues. This CDR3 is CASSYYSTEAFF. The CDR3 DNA reads as TGTGCCAGCAGTTACTACAGCACTGAAGCTTTCTTT.

In DNA form, the CDR3 reads TGTGCCAGCAGCCCGGACCCGACAGGGGCCCTGAATCAGCCCCAGCATTTT. Translation gives CASSPDPTGALNQPQHF. The chain recombines TRBV5-4 with TRBJ1-5, with 8 bases identical to TRBD1. In germline, CDR1 is SGHNT, CDR2 YYREEE (reference sequence). This CDR3 region has 17 residues. The trim removed 4 bases at V and 4 bases at J, leaving 13 bases unmatched.

This chain uses TRBV29-1 with TRBJ1-1, with D perhaps TRBD1 (5 bases). The germline V and J ends were trimmed by 5 bases and 6 bases, with 16 bases remaining between them. CDR1 and CDR2 (germline): SQVTM, ANQGSEA. The CDR3 runs to 13 residues. In DNA, the CDR3 is TGCAGCGTTAGAGGCGGGGGGATCGCTGAAGCTTTCTTT. Translation: CSVRGGGIAEAFF.

With respect to this clonotype: This may arise from a read error, as a much more abundant clone is one base away. The chain couples TRBV7-9 to TRBJ2-3; D not resolved. This CDR3 is 13 amino acids long. Trimming cost V 5 bases and J 4 bases, with 10 bases left between them. Germline lookup yields CDR1 SEHNR and CDR2 FQNEAQ (reference sequence). CDR3 coding DNA: TGTGCCAGCAGCAATTCTGTCGCAGATACGCAGTATTTT. Its translation is CASSNSVADTQYF.

This clonotype was detected many times. The chain uses TRBV12-3 or TRBV12-4 and TRBJ2-5; 8 nucleotides line up with TRBD2. V trimming: 1 base; J trimming: 5 bases; junction bases outside the gene matches: 3. The CDR3 totals 14 residues. DNA of the CDR3: TGTGCCAGCAGTTTAGAGGCTAGCGGGGAGACCCAGTACTTC. Amino acids: CASSLEASGETQYF.

This clonotype showed up just a few times. This chain links TRBV19 with TRBJ2-3; D uncertain. Trimming pared 10 bases from V and 3 bases from J, leaving 14 bases between. The CDR3 is 13 amino acids. The germline V gene has CDR1 LNHDA and CDR2 SQIVND (reference sequence). The CDR3 nucleotides are TGTGCCACCACTCCGACGACAACAGATACGCAGTATTTT. Protein: CATTPTTTDTQYF.

This clonotype was observed many times. This rearrangement joins TRBV28 to TRBJ2-7, with 7 positions matching TRBD2. The CDR3 length is 14 residues. Germline V gene lookup returns CDR1 MDHEN and CDR2 SYDVKM. The J segment lost 4 bases and the V segment lost 5 bases, leaving 8 bases of the junction unmatched. The CDR3 loop is CASSLGGVDYEQYF. The CDR3, as DNA: TGTGCCAGCAGTCTGGGGGGGGTGGATTACGAGCAGTACTTC.

This clonotype has more than one count but fewer than ten. Mismatch with germline at one junction end may stem from a read error. The chain links TRBV6-4 to TRBJ2-5; D unclear. Germline lookup yields CDR1 MRHNA and CDR2 SNTAGT. This CDR3 region has 11 residues. The CDR3 protein is CASSVYRSPHF. CDR3 coding DNA: TGTGCCAGCAGTGTATATCGGTCTCCACACTTC.

This clonotype was recorded at least ten times. The V and J genes are TRBV6-1 and TRBJ2-1, with TRBD2 as a possible D gene (6 bases). In germline, CDR1 is MNHNS, CDR2 SASEGT. The CDR3 has 16 residues. The germline V and J ends were trimmed by 4 bases and 3 bases, with 16 bases remaining between them. The CDR3 coding sequence is TGTGCCAGCAGTGCAATGACAGCGGGTCGCTACAATGAGCAGTTCTTC. Amino acid sequence: CASSAMTAGRYNEQFF.

The sample holds many counts of this clonotype. The V gene is TRBV11-2, the J gene TRBJ2-1; tentative D call: TRBD2 (5 bases). V was trimmed by 2 bases and J by 8 bases, leaving 16 bases between them. Germline V CDR1 and CDR2: SGHAT, FQNNGV. CDR3 length: 15 residues. This CDR3 is CASSLMDSHPDEQFF. Written as DNA, the CDR3 is TGTGCCAGCAGCTTAATGGACTCGCATCCTGATGAGCAGTTCTTC.

In its sample, this clonotype was seen many times. This chain joins TRBV7-2 and TRBJ2-5, with TRBD2 matching 12 bases. The V gene end was trimmed by 5 bases and the J gene end by 1 base; junction bases not matched to a gene: 8. Germline-derived CDR1 and CDR2 are SGHTA and FQGNSA. This CDR3 region has 17 residues. As DNA, the CDR3 is TGTGCCAGCAGCCCCCTGGGGACTAGCGGGTTCCAAGAGACCCAGTACTTC. Its translation is CASSPLGTSGFQETQYF. The whole variable domain, remainder taken from reference TRBV7-2 and TRBJ2-5, is GAGVSQSPSNKVTEKGKDVELRCDPISGHTALYWYRQSLGQGLEFLIYFQGNSAPDKSGLPSDRFSAERTGGSVSTLTIQRTQQEDSAVYLCASSPLGTSGFQETQYFGPGTRLLVL.

This chain uses TRBV20-1 with TRBJ2-1; D uncertain. Per the germline V gene, CDR1 is DFQATT and CDR2 is SNEGSKA (reference sequence). The CDR3 runs to 14 residues. V lost 0 bases, J lost 8 bases, and 14 bases lay in between. CDR3 region: CSARDPHLGDEQFF. In DNA form, the CDR3 reads TGCAGTGCTAGAGATCCCCATCTTGGTGATGAGCAGTTCTTC.

This rearrangement joins TRBV7-2 to TRBJ2-3, with D perhaps TRBD2 (6 bases). Germline CDR1 reads SGHTA; CDR2 reads FQGNSA. V lost 0 bases and J 6 bases, leaving 25 bases between the germline ends. The length of the CDR3 is 19 residues. This chain's CDR3 is CASSLASNRRATVFDTQYF. The CDR3 nucleotides read TGTGCCAGCAGCTTAGCGTCTAACAGGAGGGCCACGGTATTTGATACGCAGTATTTT.

This clonotype came up many times. J is TRBJ1-2 and V is TRBV3-1, with 7 bases identical to TRBD1. V was clipped by 5 bases and J by 1 base; unmatched bases: 10. This CDR3 is 16 amino acids long. The germline V gene encodes CDR1 LGHDT and CDR2 YNNKEL (reference sequence). As DNA, the CDR3 is TGTGCCAGCAGCTCCAAACCGGGACAGAATAACTATGGCTACACCTTC. Amino acids: CASSSKPGQNNYGYTF.

This clonotype was seen more than once but under ten times. V gene TRBV20-1 combines with J gene TRBJ1-5; TRBD1 matches 8 bases. V was pared by 2 bases and J by 3 bases, with 6 bases of the junction left unmatched. CDR3 size: 15 residues. CDR1 is DFQATT, CDR2 SNEGSKA, per germline (reference sequence). The CDR3 spells CSARSGTGFNQPQHF. The CDR3 DNA sequence: TGCAGTGCTAGATCCGGGACAGGCTTCAATCAGCCCCAGCATTTT.

Comments on this clonotype: Since a much larger clone is just one base distant, this may be a read error. The rearrangement uses TRBV6-2 or TRBV6-3 and TRBJ2-1; TRBD2 is a possible D gene (6 bases). The CDR3 is 17 amino acids. Germline assignment: CDR1 MNHEY and CDR2 SVGEGT. The ends were cut back, 0 bases at V and 10 bases at J, with 22 bases in the middle. The CDR3 coding sequence is TGTGCCAGCAGTTACTCGACATGGGGGACCACCGGAGGGGAGCAGTTCTTC. Translated, it gives CASSYSTWGTTGGEQFF.

About this clonotype: One base away lies a much larger clone, so this may be a sequencing read error. CDR3 loop: CASSPQSGSSYEQYF. DNA of the CDR3: TGTGCCAGCAGCCCCCAAAGCGGGAGCTCCTACGAGCAGTACTTC. The rearrangement links TRBV3-1 to TRBJ2-7, with 8 positions matching TRBD2. V lost 4 bases to trimming and J lost 0 bases; unmatched junction nucleotides: 5. The CDR3 spans 15 residues. Germline V gene lookup returns CDR1 LGHDT and CDR2 YNNKEL (reference sequence).

This clonotype was detected ten times or more. The chain has TRBV5-1 and TRBJ2-7; possibly TRBD1 or TRBD2 for D (5 bases each). Trimming took off 4 bases at V and 2 bases at J, with 13 bases between the two ends. The CDR3 consists of 14 residues. CDR1 is SGHRS, CDR2 YFSETQ, per germline. In DNA, the CDR3 is TGCGCCAGCAGCCCGGGACCTCATACCTACGAGCAGTACTTC. This gives the protein CASSPGPHTYEQYF.

This clonotype has a count of ten or more. The V gene is TRBV25-1, the J gene TRBJ2-3; 11 bases align to TRBD2. The junction had 5 bases not matched to a gene; V was cut back by 5 bases and J by 4 bases. This CDR3 is 15 amino acids long. Germline CDR1 is MGHDK and CDR2 is SYGVNS. CDR3 sequence reads: CASSYIAGGPDTQYF. The CDR3 DNA reads TGTGCCAGCAGTTACATAGCGGGAGGGCCAGATACGCAGTATTTT.